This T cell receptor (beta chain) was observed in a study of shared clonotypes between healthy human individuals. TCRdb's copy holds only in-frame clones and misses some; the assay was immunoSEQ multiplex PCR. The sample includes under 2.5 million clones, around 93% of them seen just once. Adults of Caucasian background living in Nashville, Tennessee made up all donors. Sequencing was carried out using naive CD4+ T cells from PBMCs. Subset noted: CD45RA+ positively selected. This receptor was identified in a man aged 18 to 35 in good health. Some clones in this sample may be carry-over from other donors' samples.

DNA of the CDR3: TGTGCCAGCAGCCGGCCGGTCATAGTGGCTCAAGAGACCCAGTACTTC. Encoded protein: CASSRPVIVAQETQYF. The chain couples TRBV11-2 to TRBJ2-5, with no clear D. Trimming took 5 bases from V and 2 from J, leaving 18 bases between them. The CDR3 consists of 16 residues. CDR1 and CDR2 from the germline V gene are SGHAT and FQNNGV. Based on the CDR3 plus reference TRBV11-2 and TRBJ2-5, the full variable domain is EAGVAQSPRYKIIEKRQSVAFWCNPISGHATLYWYQQILGQGPKLLIQFQNNGVVDDSQLPKDRFSAERLKGVDSTLKIQPAKLEDSAVYLCASSRPVIVAQETQYFGPGTRLLVL.